This TCR beta chain was recorded in a study of OX40 agonist ivuxolimab in advanced cancers. For the study at large: Partial responses were achieved by three patients, of whom one had hepatocellular carcinoma and two had cutaneous melanoma.

The protocol was immunoSEQ multiplex PCR, while the TCRdb copy is restricted to in-frame clones and leaves out a portion. Of some 46,000 clones listed, 88% are singletons. Trimming left V 0 bases short and J 8 bases short, with 16 bases between. This CDR3 spans 15 amino acids. Germline loops: CDR1 MNHEY, CDR2 SMNVEV (reference sequence). On this clone itself: Antigen unknown.

Study outcomes and limitations: Averaged across samples, CD8+ T cells carried more expanded clones than CD4+ did.

The sample consisted of CD4+ or CD8+ T cells sorted from blood, taken in a trial of the OX40 agonist ivuxolimab. The rearrangement uses TRBV27 and TRBJ1-2, with D maybe TRBD1 (5 bases). The TCR sequence derives from an adult with an advanced solid tumor such as melanoma, head and neck, liver or kidney cancer. In DNA, the CDR3 is TGTGCCAGCAGTTTATCGGCCGGGGCCGGCGGGGGCTACACCTTC. This encodes CASSLSAGAGGGYTF.